This T cell receptor beta chain was documented in a study of blood T cell repertoires in COVID-19. Study in general: Acute and convalescent COVID-19 samples came from the United States, Italy and Spain. PBMCs, B-cell-depleted T cells, or T cells were the source of the cDNA or gDNA that made up the material.

Someone with COVID-19 had been met by exposed participants within 2 weeks before study entry. Original processing notes: Scientists estimated how many nucleated cells there were by amplifying reference gene primers. Produced via immunoSEQ multiplex PCR; TCRdb's table is partial and in-frame only. V, J and clone size are taken as reported in that table, and D and trimming were inferred from the DNA itself. The data show 350,000 to 500,000 clones, around nine tenths seen once. Germline-derived CDR1 and CDR2 are LNHDA and SQIVND (reference sequence). V was clipped by 3 bases and J by 8 bases, with 10 bases between them. The CDR3 is 13 residues long.

This clonotype was obtained from a woman aged 18 to 35 who had been exposed to COVID-19. The genes are TRBV19 and TRBJ1-4; maybe TRBD1 (5 bases). The specimen was PBMCs or T cells enriched from blood (not recorded which). Written as DNA, the CDR3 is TGTGCCAGTAGTATCCAGGCAGGGGAAAAACTGTTTTTT. Translated: CASSIQAGEKLFF.